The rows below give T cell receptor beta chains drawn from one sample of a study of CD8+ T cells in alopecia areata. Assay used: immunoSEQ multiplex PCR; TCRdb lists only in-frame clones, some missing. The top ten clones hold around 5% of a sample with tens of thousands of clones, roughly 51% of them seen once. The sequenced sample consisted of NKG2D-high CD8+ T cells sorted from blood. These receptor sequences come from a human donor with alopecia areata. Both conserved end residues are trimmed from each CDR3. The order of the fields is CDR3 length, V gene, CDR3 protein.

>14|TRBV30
AWRLGGPRYQETQY
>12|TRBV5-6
ASSLRAVNEKLF
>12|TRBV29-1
SVGGEGGSGELF
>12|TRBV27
ASSYEGTSYEQY
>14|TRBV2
ASSANFREVGYGYT
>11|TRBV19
ASSGWNQETQY
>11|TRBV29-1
SVGTGYLNEQF
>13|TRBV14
ASSQRESSYNEQF
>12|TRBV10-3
AISDGVQGTEAF
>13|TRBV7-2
ASSLNYLAGYEQY
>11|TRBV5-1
ASSLETTYEQY
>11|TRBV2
ASPGPNTGELF
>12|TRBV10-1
ASSLHSRAGELF
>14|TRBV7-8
ASSLSPGGMTYEQY
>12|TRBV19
ASSLGPSADTQY
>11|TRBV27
ASSLVGGNTIY
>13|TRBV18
ASSPPHRPPGEQF
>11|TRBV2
ASGETRSYTQY
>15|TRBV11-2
ASSLGSAVSSYNEQF
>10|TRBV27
ASRGQGYGYT
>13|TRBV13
ASSDGTSGYNEQF
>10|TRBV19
ASTAGNSPLH
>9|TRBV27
ASSRGETQY
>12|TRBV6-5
ASSYVGGSQPQH
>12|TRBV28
ASSFGGGNNEQF
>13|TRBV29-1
SVDSGQGIYNEQF
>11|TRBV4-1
ASSQTGTHEQY
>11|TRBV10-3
AISEGGDYEQY
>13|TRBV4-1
ASSLDRDRDYEQY
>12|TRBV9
ASSEGPSSYEQY
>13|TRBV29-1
SVGGTGVAKNIQY
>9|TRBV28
ASRSPSEQY
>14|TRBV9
ASSLPRNGIQETQY
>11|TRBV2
ASSESSHGTQY
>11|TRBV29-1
SVDSGAQETQY
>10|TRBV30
AWSDTLGEQY
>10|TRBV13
ASSLEGDEQY
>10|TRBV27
ASSFSGQPQH
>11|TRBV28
ASNRGGSQPQH
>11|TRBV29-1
SVDWEGTDTQY
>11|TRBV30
AWTGQSQETQY
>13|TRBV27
ASSFQAGPKHEQF
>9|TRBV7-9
ASGSTVVQY
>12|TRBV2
ASRPGQGDEKLF
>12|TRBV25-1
ASSPGAGTGELF
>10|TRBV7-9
ASSNTAIEQF
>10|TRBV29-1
SVLTGEETQY
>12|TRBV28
ASSLIREFGELF
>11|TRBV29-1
SGGGGNSYEQY
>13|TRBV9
ASSVGSLGITEAF
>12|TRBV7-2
ASSLGTFWDEQF
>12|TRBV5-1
ASSDAGELVEAF